This T cell receptor (beta chain) emerged from a study of T cell changes during pregnancy in multiple sclerosis. Assay used: immunoSEQ multiplex PCR; TCRdb lists only in-frame clones, some missing. The sample records about 51,000 clones, more than 85% being singletons. On this clone itself: Given the absence of the conserved phenylalanine or tryptophan at the CDR3 end, a read error is likely. Because the CDR3's place on the DNA is in doubt, the DNA is left out and the CDR3 is given as listed by TCRdb.

The CDR3 is 13 residues long, counting both termini. CDR1 and CDR2 (germline): SGHNT, YYREEE (reference sequence). The origin of this receptor is a female donor with multiple sclerosis, enrolled in a pregnancy study. V gene TRBV5-4 combines with J gene TRBJ1-3; the table gives TRBD1 as D, unverified against the DNA. The sample was CD8+ T cells from peripheral blood mononuclear cells, taken in the second trimester of pregnancy. The CDR3 loop is CASSLGTGFPSLS.